This T cell receptor (beta chain) stems from a study of shared clonotypes between healthy human individuals. Only in-frame clones appear in the TCRdb table, and some are missing; sequencing was by immunoSEQ multiplex PCR. The table shows approximately 2,200,000 clones, with approximately 94% occurring only once. Germline CDR1 is MNHEY and CDR2 is SMNVEV (reference sequence). CDR3 size: 15 residues. V was pared by 5 bases and J by 2 bases, with 13 bases between. The naive CD8 population came from CD45RO-negative cells selected for CCR7, without terminally differentiated effector memory CD45RA+ cells. The receptor was isolated from a man younger than 35 in good health. Some clones in this sample may be carry-over from other donors' samples. The sequenced material came from naive CD8+ T cells from PBMCs. V gene TRBV27 combines with J gene TRBJ2-4; maybe TRBD2 (5 bases). For the CDR3, the DNA is TGTGCCAGCAGTCCCCGGGGATACTCCAAAAACATTCAGTACTTC. It yields the protein CASSPRGYSKNIQYF.